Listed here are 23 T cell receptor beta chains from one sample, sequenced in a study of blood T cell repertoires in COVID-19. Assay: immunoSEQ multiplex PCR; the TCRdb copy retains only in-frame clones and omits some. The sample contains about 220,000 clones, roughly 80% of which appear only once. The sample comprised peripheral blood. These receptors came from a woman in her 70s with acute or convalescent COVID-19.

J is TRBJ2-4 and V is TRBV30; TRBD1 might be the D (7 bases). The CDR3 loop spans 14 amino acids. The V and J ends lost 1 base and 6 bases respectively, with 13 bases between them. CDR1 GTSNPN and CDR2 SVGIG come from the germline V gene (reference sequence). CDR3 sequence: CAWSDQGGRNIQYF. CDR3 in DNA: TGTGCCTGGAGTGATCAGGGGGGCAGAAACATTCAGTACTTC.

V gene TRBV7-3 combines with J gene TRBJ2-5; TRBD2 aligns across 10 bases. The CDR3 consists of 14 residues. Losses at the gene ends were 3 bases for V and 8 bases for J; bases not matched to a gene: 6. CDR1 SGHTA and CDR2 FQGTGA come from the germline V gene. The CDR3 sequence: CASSFPGTSETQYF. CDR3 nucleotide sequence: TGTGCCAGCAGCTTCCCCGGGACTAGCGAAACCCAGTACTTC.

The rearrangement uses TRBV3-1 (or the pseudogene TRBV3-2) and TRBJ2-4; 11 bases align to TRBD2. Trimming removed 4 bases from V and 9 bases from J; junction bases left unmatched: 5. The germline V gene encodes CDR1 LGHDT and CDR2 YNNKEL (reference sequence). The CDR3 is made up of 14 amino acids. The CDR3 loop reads CASSPLAGGVIQYF. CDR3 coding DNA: TGTGCCAGCAGCCCCCTAGCGGGGGGTGTCATTCAGTACTTC.

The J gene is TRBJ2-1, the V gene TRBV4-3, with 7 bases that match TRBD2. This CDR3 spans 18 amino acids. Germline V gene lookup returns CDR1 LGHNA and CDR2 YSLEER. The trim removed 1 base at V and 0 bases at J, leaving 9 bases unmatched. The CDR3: CASSQGRWTRGSYNEQFF. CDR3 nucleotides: TGCGCCAGCAGCCAAGGCCGGTGGACTAGGGGCTCCTACAATGAGCAGTTCTTC.

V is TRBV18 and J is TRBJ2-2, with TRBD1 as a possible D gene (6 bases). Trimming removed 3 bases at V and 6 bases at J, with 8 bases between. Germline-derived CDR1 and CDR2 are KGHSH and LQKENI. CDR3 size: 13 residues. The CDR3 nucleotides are TGTGCCAGCTCACCTCCAGGGGCCGGGGAGCTGTTTTTT. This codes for CASSPPGAGELFF.

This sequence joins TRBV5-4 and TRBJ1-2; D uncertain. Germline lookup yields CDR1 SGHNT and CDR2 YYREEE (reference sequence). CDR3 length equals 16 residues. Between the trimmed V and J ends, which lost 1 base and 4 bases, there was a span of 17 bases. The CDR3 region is CASSLPGRESSYGYTF. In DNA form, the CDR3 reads TGTGCCAGCAGCTTGCCTGGTAGAGAGAGTAGCTATGGCTACACCTTC.

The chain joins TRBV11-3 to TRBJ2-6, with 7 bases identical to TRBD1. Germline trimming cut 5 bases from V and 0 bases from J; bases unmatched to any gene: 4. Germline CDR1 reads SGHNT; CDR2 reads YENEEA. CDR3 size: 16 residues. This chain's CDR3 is CASSQRDSSGANVLTF. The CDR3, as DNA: TGTGCCAGCAGCCAAAGGGACAGCTCTGGGGCCAACGTCCTGACTTTC.

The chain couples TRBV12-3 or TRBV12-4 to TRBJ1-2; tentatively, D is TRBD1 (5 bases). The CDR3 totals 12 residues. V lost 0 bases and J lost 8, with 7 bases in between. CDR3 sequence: CASSLARAGYTF. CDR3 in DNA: TGTGCCAGCAGTTTAGCCAGGGCGGGCTACACCTTC.

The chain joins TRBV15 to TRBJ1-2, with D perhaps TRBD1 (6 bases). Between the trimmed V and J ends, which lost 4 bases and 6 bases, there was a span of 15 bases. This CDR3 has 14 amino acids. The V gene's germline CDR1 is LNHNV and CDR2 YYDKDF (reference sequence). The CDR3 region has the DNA TGTGCCACCAGCATGGAACAGGGCCTTCATGGCTACACCTTC. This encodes CATSMEQGLHGYTF. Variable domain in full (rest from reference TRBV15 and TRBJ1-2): DAMVIQNPRYQVTQFGKPVTLSCSQTLNHNVMYWYQQKSSQAPKLLFHYYDKDFNNEADTPDNFQSRRPNTSFCFLDIRSPGLGDTAMYLCATSMEQGLHGYTFGSGTRLTVV.

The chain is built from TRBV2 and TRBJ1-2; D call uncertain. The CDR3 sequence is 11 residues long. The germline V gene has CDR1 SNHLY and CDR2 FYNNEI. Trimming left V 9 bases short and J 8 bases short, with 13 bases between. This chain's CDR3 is CASQYQAGYTF. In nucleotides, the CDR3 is TGTGCCAGTCAATACCAAGCCGGCTACACCTTC.

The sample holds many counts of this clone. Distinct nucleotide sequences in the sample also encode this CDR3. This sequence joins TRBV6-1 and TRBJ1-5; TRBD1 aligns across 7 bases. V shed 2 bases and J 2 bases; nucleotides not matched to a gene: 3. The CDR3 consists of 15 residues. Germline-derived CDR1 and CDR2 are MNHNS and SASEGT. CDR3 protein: CASSEWGQRNQPQHF. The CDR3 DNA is TGTGCCAGCAGTGAATGGGGACAGCGCAATCAGCCCCAGCATTTT.

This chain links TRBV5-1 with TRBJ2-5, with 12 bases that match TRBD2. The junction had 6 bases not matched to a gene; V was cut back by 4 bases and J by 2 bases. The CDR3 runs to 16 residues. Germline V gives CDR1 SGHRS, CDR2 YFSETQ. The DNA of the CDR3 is TGCGCCAGCAGCCTTGGACTAGCGGGGTTACAAGAGACCCAGTACTTC. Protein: CASSLGLAGLQETQYF.

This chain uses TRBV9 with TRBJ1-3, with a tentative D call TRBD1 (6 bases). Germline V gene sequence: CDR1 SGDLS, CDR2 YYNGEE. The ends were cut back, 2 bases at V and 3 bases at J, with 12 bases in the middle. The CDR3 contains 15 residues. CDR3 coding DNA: TGTGCCAGCAGCGTCCAGGGGTCGATTGGAAACACCATATATTTT. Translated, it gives CASSVQGSIGNTIYF. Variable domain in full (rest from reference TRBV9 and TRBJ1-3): DSGVTQTPKHLITATGQRVTLRCSPRSGDLSVYWYQQSLDQGLQFLIQYYNGEERAKGNILERFSAQQFPDLHSELNLSSLELGDSALYFCASSVQGSIGNTIYFGEGSWLTVV.

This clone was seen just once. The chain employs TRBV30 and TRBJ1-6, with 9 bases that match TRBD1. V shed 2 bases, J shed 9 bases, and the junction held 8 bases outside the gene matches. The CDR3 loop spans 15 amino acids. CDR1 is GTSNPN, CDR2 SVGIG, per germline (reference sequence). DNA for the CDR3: TGTGCCTGGAGTACAGGGGGCGGATTGAGTTCACCCCTCCACTTT. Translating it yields CAWSTGGGLSSPLHF.

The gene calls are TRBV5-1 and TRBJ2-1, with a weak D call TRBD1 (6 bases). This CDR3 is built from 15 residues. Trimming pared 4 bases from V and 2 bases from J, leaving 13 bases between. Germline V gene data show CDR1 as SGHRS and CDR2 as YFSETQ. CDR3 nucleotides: TGCGCCAGCAGCCCCGGGACAACAACCTACAATGAGCAGTTCTTC. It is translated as CASSPGTTTYNEQFF.

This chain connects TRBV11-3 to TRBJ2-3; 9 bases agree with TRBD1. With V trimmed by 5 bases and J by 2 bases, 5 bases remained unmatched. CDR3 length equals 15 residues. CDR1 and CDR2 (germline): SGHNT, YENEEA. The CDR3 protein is CASSPGTGNTDTQYF. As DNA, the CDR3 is TGTGCCAGCAGCCCCGGGACAGGGAACACAGATACGCAGTATTTT.

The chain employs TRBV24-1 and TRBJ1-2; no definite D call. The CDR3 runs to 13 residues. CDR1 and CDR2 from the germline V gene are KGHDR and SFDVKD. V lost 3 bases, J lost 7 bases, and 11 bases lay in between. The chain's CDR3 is CATSDQDSGGYTF. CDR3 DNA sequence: TGTGCCACCAGTGATCAGGATTCAGGTGGCTACACCTTC.

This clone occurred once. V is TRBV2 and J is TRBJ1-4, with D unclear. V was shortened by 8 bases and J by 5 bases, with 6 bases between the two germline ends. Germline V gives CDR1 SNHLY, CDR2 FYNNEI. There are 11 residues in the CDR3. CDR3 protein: CASSVNEKLFF. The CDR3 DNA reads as TGTGCCAGCTCCGTGAATGAAAAACTGTTTTTT.

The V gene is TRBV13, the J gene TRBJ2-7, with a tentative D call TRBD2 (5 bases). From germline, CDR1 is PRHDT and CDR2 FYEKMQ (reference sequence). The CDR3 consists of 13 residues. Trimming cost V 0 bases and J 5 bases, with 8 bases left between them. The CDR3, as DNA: TGTGCCAGCAGCTTAGGGAGAGGGAACGAGCAGTACGTC. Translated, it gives CASSLGRGNEQYV.

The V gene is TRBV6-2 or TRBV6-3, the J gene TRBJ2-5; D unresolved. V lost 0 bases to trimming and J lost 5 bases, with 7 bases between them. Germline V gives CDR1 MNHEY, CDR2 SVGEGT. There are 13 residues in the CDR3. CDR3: CASSYSSSETQYF. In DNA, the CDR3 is TGTGCCAGCAGTTACTCTAGCTCGGAGACCCAGTACTTC.

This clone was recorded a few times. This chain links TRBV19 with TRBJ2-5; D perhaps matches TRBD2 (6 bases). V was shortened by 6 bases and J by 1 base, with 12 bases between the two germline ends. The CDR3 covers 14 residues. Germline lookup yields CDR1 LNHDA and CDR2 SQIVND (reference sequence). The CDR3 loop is CASSRDSVQETQYF. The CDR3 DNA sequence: TGTGCCAGTAGCCGGGACTCTGTCCAAGAGACCCAGTACTTC.

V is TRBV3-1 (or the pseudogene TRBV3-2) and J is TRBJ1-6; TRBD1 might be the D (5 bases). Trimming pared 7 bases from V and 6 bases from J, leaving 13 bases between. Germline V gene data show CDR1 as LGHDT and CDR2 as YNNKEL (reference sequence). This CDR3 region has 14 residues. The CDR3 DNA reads TGTGCCAGCAACCATCAGGGAGGTAATTCACCCCTCCACTTT. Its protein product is CASNHQGGNSPLHF.

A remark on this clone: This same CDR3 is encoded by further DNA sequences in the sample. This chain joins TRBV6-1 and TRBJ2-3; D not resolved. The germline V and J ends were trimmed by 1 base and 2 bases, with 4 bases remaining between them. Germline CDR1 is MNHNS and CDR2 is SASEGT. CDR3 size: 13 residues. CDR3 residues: CASSEDTTDTQYF. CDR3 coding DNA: TGTGCCAGCAGTGAAGACACCACAGATACGCAGTATTTT.